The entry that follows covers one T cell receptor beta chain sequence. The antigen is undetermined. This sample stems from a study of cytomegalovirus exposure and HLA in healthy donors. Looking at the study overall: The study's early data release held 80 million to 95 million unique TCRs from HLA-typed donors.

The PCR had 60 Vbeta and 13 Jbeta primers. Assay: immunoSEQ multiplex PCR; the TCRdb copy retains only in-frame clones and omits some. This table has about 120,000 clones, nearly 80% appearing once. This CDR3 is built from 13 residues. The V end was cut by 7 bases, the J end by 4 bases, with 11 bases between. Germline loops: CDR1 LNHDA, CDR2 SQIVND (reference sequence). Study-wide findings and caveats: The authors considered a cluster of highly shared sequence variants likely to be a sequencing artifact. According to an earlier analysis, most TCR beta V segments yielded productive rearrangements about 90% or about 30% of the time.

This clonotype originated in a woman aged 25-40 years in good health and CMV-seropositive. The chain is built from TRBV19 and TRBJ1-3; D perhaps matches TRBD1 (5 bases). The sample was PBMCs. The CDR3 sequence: CASTSGNGNTIYF. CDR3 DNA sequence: TGTGCCAGTACCTCAGGGAACGGAAACACCATATATTTT.